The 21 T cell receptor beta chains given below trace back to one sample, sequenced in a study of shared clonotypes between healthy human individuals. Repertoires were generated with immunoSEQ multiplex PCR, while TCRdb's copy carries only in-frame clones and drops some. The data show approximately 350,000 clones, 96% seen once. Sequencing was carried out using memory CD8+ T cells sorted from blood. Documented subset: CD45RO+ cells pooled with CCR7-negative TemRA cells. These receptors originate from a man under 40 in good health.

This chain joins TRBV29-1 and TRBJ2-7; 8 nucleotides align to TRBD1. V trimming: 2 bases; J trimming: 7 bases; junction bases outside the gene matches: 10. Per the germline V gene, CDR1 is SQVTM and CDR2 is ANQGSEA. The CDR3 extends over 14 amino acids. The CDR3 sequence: CSVESWTGSREQYF. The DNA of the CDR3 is TGCAGCGTTGAAAGTTGGACAGGGTCGCGAGAGCAGTACTTC.

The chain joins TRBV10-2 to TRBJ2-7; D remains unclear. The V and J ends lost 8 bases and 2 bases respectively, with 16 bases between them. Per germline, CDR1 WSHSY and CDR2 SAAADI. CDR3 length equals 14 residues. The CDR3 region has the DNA TGCGCCAGCCAGGCGTTTTCGTGGACCTACGAGCAGTACTTC. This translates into CASQAFSWTYEQYF.

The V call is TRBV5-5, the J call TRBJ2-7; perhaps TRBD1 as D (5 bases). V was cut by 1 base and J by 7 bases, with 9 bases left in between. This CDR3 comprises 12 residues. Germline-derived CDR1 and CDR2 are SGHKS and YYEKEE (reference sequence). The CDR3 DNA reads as TGTGCCAGCAGCTTGTCAGGGCGTGAGCAGTACTTC. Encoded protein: CASSLSGREQYF.

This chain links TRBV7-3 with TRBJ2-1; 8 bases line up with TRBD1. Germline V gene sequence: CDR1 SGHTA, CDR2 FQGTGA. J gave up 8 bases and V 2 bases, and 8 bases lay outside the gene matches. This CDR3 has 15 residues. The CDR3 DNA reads TGTGCCAGCAGCTTAGCTCCGACAGGGGTGGATGAGCAGTTCTTC. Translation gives CASSLAPTGVDEQFF. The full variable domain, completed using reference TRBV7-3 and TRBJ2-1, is GAGVSQTPSNKVTEKGKYVELRCDPISGHTALYWYRQSLGQGPEFLIYFQGTGAADDSGLPNDRFFAVRPEGSVSTLKIQRTERGDSAVYLCASSLAPTGVDEQFFGPGTRLTVL.

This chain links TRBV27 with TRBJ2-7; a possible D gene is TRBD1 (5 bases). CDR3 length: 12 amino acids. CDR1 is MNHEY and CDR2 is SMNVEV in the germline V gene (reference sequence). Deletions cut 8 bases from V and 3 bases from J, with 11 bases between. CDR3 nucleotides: TGTGCCAGCCCTTTCAGGGACTACGAGCAGTACTTC. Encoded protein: CASPFRDYEQYF.

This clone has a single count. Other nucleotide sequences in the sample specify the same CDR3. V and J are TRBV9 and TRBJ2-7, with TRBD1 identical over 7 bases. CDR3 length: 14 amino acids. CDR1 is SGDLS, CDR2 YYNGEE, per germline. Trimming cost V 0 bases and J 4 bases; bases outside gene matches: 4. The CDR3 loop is CASSVGQGPYEQYF. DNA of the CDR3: TGTGCCAGCAGCGTAGGACAGGGCCCATACGAGCAGTACTTC.

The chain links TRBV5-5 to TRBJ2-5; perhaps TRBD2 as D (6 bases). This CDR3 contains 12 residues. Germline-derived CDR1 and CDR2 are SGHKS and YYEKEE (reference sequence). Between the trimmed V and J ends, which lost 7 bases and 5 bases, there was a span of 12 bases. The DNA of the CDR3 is TGTGCCAGCCGGCAACTAGCTGAGACCCAGTACTTC. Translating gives CASRQLAETQYF.

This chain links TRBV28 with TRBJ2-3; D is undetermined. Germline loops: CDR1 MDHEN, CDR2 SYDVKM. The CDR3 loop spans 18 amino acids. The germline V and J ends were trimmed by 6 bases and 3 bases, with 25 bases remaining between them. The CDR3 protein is CASSPILEPTAGTDTQYF. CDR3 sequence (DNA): TGTGCCAGCAGCCCAATTTTGGAACCCACGGCAGGAACAGATACGCAGTATTTT.

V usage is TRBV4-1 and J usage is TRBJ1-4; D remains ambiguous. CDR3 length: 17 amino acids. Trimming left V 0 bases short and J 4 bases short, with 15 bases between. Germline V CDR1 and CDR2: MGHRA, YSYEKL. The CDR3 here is CASSQDGGRGLNEKLFF. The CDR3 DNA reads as TGCGCCAGCAGCCAAGATGGAGGGCGCGGGCTTAATGAAAAACTGTTTTTT.

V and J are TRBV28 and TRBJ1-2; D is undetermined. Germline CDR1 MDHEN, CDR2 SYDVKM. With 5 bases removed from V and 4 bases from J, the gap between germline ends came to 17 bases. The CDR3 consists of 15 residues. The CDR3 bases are TGTGCCAGCAGTCTCCCCCGGGCTTTGGTCTATGGCTACACCTTC. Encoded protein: CASSLPRALVYGYTF.

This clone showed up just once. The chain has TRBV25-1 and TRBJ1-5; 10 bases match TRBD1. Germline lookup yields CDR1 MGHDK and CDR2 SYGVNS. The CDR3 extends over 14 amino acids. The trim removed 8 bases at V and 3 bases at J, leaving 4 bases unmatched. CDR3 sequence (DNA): TGTGCCAGCTCCGGGACAGGGGACAATCAGCCCCAGCATTTT. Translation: CASSGTGDNQPQHF.

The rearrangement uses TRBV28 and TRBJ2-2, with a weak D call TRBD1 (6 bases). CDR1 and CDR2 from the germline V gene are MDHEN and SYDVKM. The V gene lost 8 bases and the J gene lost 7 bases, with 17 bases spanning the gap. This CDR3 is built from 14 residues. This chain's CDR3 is CASGQQGRGGELFF. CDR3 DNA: TGTGCCAGCGGTCAACAGGGCCGTGGCGGGGAGCTGTTTTTT. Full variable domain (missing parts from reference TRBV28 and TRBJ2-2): DVKVTQSSRYLVKRTGEKVFLECVQDMDHENMFWYRQDPGLGLRLIYFSYDVKMKEKGDIPEGYSVSREKKERFSLILESASTNQTSMYLCASGQQGRGGELFFGEGSRLTVL.

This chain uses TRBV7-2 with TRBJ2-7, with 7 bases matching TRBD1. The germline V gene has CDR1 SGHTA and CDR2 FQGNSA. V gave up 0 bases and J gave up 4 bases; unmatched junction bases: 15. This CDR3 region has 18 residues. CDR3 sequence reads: CASSLAPDPGGYGYEQYF. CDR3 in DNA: TGTGCCAGCAGCTTAGCGCCCGATCCAGGGGGATATGGGTACGAGCAGTACTTC.

The CDR3: CASSYRGLAGVGELFF. CDR3 DNA: TGTGCCAGCAGTTACCGGGGACTAGCGGGAGTTGGGGAGCTGTTTTTT. This chain connects TRBV6-5 to TRBJ2-2; 14 nucleotides match TRBD2. Germline lookup yields CDR1 MNHEY and CDR2 SVGAGI. The ends lost 2 bases at V and 8 bases at J; junction bases unmatched: 4. This CDR3 spans 16 amino acids.

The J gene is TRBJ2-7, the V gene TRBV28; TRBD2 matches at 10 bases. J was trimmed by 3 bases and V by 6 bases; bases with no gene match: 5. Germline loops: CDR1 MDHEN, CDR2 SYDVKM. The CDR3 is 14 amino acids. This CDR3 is CASRSGTSVYEQYF. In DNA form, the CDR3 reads TGTGCCAGCAGATCCGGGACTAGCGTCTACGAGCAGTACTTC.

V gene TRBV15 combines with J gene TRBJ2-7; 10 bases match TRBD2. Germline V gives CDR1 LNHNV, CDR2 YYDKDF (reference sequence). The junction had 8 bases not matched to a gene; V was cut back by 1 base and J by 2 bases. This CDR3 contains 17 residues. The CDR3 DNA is TGTGCCACCAGCAGAGGAAAAGGACTAGCGGAGCCCTACGAGCAGTACTTC. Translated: CATSRGKGLAEPYEQYF.

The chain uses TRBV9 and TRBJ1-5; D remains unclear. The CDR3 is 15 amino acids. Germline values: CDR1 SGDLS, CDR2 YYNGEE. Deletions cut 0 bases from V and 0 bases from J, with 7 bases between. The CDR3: CASSVEGYSNQPQHF. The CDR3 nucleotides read TGTGCCAGCAGCGTAGAGGGTTATAGCAATCAGCCCCAGCATTTT. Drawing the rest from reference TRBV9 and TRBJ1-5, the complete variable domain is DSGVTQTPKHLITATGQRVTLRCSPRSGDLSVYWYQQSLDQGLQFLIQYYNGEERAKGNILERFSAQQFPDLHSELNLSSLELGDSALYFCASSVEGYSNQPQHFGDGTRLSIL.

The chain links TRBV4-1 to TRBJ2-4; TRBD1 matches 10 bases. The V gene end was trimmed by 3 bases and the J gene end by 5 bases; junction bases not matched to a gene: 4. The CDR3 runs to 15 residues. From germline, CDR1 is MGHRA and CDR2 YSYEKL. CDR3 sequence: CASSQTGTGENIQYF. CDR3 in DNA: TGCGCCAGCAGCCAGACCGGGACAGGGGAAAACATTCAGTACTTC.

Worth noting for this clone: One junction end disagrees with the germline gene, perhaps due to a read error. The CDR3 sequence: CVSSPGGGGPDTQYF. The DNA of the CDR3 is TGTGTCAGCAGCCCCGGAGGGGGTGGGCCAGATACGCAGTATTTT. The chain is built from TRBV13 and TRBJ2-3; possibly TRBD1 or TRBD2 for D (6 bases each). CDR1 is PRHDT and CDR2 is FYEKMQ in the germline V gene (reference sequence). The CDR3 has 15 amino acids.

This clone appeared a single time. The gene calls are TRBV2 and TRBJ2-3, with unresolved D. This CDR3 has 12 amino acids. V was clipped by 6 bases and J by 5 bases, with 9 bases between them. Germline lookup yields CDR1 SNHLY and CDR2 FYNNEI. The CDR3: CASRDLGDTQYF. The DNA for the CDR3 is TGTGCCAGCAGGGATCTAGGAGATACGCAGTATTTT.

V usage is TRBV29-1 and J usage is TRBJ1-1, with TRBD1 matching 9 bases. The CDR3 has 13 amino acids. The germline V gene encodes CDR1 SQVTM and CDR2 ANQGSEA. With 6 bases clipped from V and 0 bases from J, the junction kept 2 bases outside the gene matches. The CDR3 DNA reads TGCAGCGTCGGGACAGGGTTGAACACTGAAGCTTTCTTT. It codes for CSVGTGLNTEAFF. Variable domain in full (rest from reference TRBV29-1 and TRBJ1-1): SAVISQKPSRDICQRGTSLTIQCQVDSQVTMMFWYRQQPGQSLTLIATANQGSEATYESGFVIDKFPISRPNLTFSTLTVSNMSPEDSSIYLCSVGTGLNTEAFFGQGTRLTVV.